This T cell receptor (beta chain) was observed in a study of neoadjuvant nivolumab and ipilimumab in lung cancer. For the study at large: The combination arm added day-1 ipilimumab 1 mg/kg to nivolumab 3 mg/kg on days 1, 15, 29. The study, taken as a whole, reports: From pretherapy to surgery, tumor richness and clonality rose with dual therapy. Blood richness before therapy tracked richness in tumors resected after neoadjuvant therapy.

Remarks on this clone: Its antigen is unidentified.

Some clones are missing from TCRdb's copy, which holds only in-frame ones; the method was immunoSEQ multiplex PCR. This sample has about 38,000 clones, with roughly 87% found just once. The CDR3 contains 19 residues. V was pared by 6 bases and J by 6 bases, with 13 bases of the junction left unmatched. CDR1 SGHVS and CDR2 FQNEAQ come from the germline V gene. This TCR derives from an adult with non-small cell lung cancer. This specimen was peripheral blood, taken before neoadjuvant nivolumab, alone or with ipilimumab. This chain links TRBV7-8 with TRBJ2-2, with 16 bases that match TRBD2. The CDR3, as DNA: TGTGCCAGCAGTATCGGACCGGGACTAGCGGGAGGGACGTCCGGGGAGCTGTTTTTT. Its translation is CASSIGPGLAGGTSGELFF.